The 27 T cell receptor beta chains given below trace back to one sample, sequenced in a study of identical twins. TCRdb passed the 5' RACE reads through MiXCR, listing each CDR3 protein once. The data contain 510,000 or so distinct CDR3 sequences, over 12% of them singletons. The data were also submitted as part of a second study, on yellow fever vaccine responses in identical twins.

The specimen was CD4+ T cells sorted from blood. Source of these receptors: a woman between 18 and 29 years old in good health.

This rearrangement joins TRBV9 to TRBJ2-3, with 9 bases fitting TRBD2. The CDR3 spans 18 residues. Germline CDR1 and CDR2: SGDLS and YYNGEE. Trimming at V came to 1 base and at J to 3 bases, leaving 12 bases not matched to a gene. CDR3 in DNA: TGTGCCAGCAGCGTAAGGTCTGGGGCTAGCGGGACGACAGATACGCAGTATTTT. It codes for CASSVRSGASGTTDTQYF.

This clonotype was picked up a small number of times. This rearrangement joins TRBV12-3 or TRBV12-4 to TRBJ1-5; possibly TRBD1 for D (6 bases). The ends were cut back, 3 bases at V and 4 bases at J, with 16 bases in the middle. The CDR3 contains 16 residues. The CDR3 is CASSFSGGDLNQPQHF. CDR3 nucleotides: TGTGCCAGCAGTTTTTCGGGGGGCGATTTGAATCAGCCCCAGCATTTT.

This clonotype has a handful of counts. The rearrangement links TRBV12-3 or TRBV12-4 to TRBJ2-7; the match to TRBD2 covers 12 bases. The trim removed 6 bases at V and 2 bases at J, leaving 17 bases unmatched. The CDR3 length is 19 residues. The CDR3 loop is CASSRFRTSGNVGPYEQYF. Here the CDR3 DNA reads TGTGCCAGCAGCCGCTTTCGGACTAGCGGGAATGTAGGCCCCTACGAGCAGTACTTC.

The chain recombines TRBV29-1 with TRBJ2-3, with TRBD1 matching over 8 bases. The CDR3 sequence is 14 residues long. J lost 2 bases, V lost 7 bases, and 8 bases had no gene match. The germline gives CDR1 SQVTM, CDR2 ANQGSEA. The CDR3 DNA sequence: TGCAGCGCTGAGGGCAGGGGGCACACAGATACGCAGTATTTT. Translated, it gives CSAEGRGHTDTQYF.

The chain is built from TRBV5-1 and TRBJ2-2; 9 nucleotides align to TRBD1. Germline lookup yields CDR1 SGHRS and CDR2 YFSETQ. V shed 3 bases and J 1 base; nucleotides not matched to a gene: 4. The CDR3 sequence is 16 residues long. CDR3 sequence reads: CASSWPGQGNTGELFF. The CDR3 nucleotides read TGCGCCAGCAGCTGGCCGGGACAGGGGAACACCGGGGAGCTGTTTTTT.

Only a few counts were recorded for this clonotype. This chain links TRBV7-9 with TRBJ2-1; TRBD1 matches 10 bases. Trimming cost V 2 bases and J 6 bases; bases outside gene matches: 4. The germline gives CDR1 SEHNR, CDR2 FQNEAQ (reference sequence). CDR3 length: 15 residues. The CDR3 DNA sequence: TGTGCCAGCAGCTTAACGGGACAGGGGATCAATGAGCAGTTCTTC. Translated, it gives CASSLTGQGINEQFF. The variable domain in full, with the rest retrieved from reference TRBV7-9 and TRBJ2-1, is DTGVSQNPRHKITKRGQNVTFRCDPISEHNRLYWYRQTLGQGPEFLTYFQNEAQLEKSRLLSDRFSAERPKGSFSTLEIQRTEQGDSAMYLCASSLTGQGINEQFFGPGTRLTVL.

This clonotype occurred a few times. J is TRBJ2-3 and V is TRBV12-3 or TRBV12-4; 9 bases are a match to TRBD1. Trimming at V came to 10 bases and at J to 4 bases, leaving 6 bases not matched to a gene. CDR3 size: 13 residues. As DNA, the CDR3 is TGTGCCAACAGGAGACAGGGGGCAGATACGCAGTATTTT. It yields the protein CANRRQGADTQYF.

This clonotype was found once. The chain is built from TRBV28 and TRBJ2-2; TRBD1 matches at 7 bases. The germline CDR1 and CDR2 sequences are MDHEN and SYDVKM. The CDR3 has 15 amino acids. Trimming at V came to 6 bases and at J to 6 bases, leaving 10 bases not matched to a gene. For the CDR3, the DNA is TGTGCCAGCAGCTCACAGGGGAGTGGGTCCGGGGAGCTGTTTTTT. Its protein product is CASSSQGSGSGELFF.

At least ten counts were recorded for this clonotype. The gene calls are TRBV4-1 and TRBJ2-7; 12 bases are a match to TRBD2. Per germline, CDR1 MGHRA and CDR2 YSYEKL. J gave up 0 bases and V 4 bases, and 4 bases lay outside the gene matches. The CDR3 is made up of 16 amino acids. CDR3: CASSPGLAGYSYEQYV. The CDR3 region has the DNA TGCGCCAGCAGCCCCGGACTAGCGGGATACTCCTACGAGCAGTACGTC.

CDR3 sequence: CASSGRAGGRITYNEQFF. In DNA form, the CDR3 reads TGTGCCAGCTCCGGCCGAGCGGGAGGACGGATTACCTACAATGAGCAGTTCTTC. V usage is TRBV12-3 or TRBV12-4 and J usage is TRBJ2-1; 9 nucleotides align to TRBD2. V dropped 8 bases and J dropped 2; count of bases not matched to a gene: 16. This CDR3 comprises 18 residues.

This chain connects TRBV11-2 to TRBJ2-1; 15 bases are a match to TRBD2. Germline assignment: CDR1 SGHAT and CDR2 FQNNGV. The CDR3 contains 16 residues. With 6 bases clipped from V and 4 bases from J, the junction kept 4 bases outside the gene matches. CDR3: CASRPGLAGGYNEQFF. The CDR3, as DNA: TGTGCCAGCAGACCGGGACTAGCGGGGGGTTACAATGAGCAGTTCTTC.

Ten or more counts support this clonotype. The rearrangement joins TRBV12-3 or TRBV12-4 to TRBJ2-2; D not certain. The CDR3 is 16 amino acids. Between the trimmed V and J ends, which lost 5 bases and 2 bases, there was a span of 15 bases. As DNA, the CDR3 is TGTGCCAGCAGTCCCAGAGCTAACATAAACACCGGGGAGCTGTTTTTT. Amino acids: CASSPRANINTGELFF.

The rearrangement uses TRBV15 and TRBJ2-3; tentative D call: TRBD1 (5 bases). The germline V gene has CDR1 LNHNV and CDR2 YYDKDF (reference sequence). Deletions cut 8 bases from V and 6 bases from J, with 15 bases between. This CDR3 is built from 13 residues. The CDR3, as DNA: TGTGCCACCGATGAAACAGGCAGGGATACGCAGTATTTT. Its protein product is CATDETGRDTQYF.

At least ten counts were recorded for this clonotype. The rearrangement joins TRBV9 to TRBJ2-1; D not certain. V shed 0 bases and J shed 4 bases, with 8 bases lying between them. CDR3 length: 14 amino acids. Per germline, CDR1 SGDLS and CDR2 YYNGEE. This CDR3 is CASSVVGGYNEQFF. In DNA form, the CDR3 reads TGTGCCAGCAGCGTAGTGGGTGGGTACAATGAGCAGTTCTTC.

This clonotype was seen only a few times. This chain uses TRBV20-1 with TRBJ2-3; possibly TRBD1 for D (6 bases). Trimming left V 2 bases short and J 3 bases short, with 12 bases between. The germline gives CDR1 DFQATT, CDR2 SNEGSKA (reference sequence). This CDR3 is built from 14 residues. CDR3 residues: CSARPRQATDTQYF. CDR3 DNA sequence: TGCAGTGCTAGACCTCGACAGGCTACAGATACGCAGTATTTT.

This clonotype has a handful of counts. J is TRBJ1-6 and V is TRBV20-1, with TRBD1 identical over 10 bases. With V trimmed by 1 base and J by 8 bases, 5 bases remained unmatched. The CDR3 length is 15 residues. Germline V gene lookup returns CDR1 DFQATT and CDR2 SNEGSKA (reference sequence). The CDR3 coding sequence is TGCAGTGCTAGAGGGGACAGGGGCCAATATTCACCCCTCCACTTT. Residues: CSARGDRGQYSPLHF.

V and J are TRBV5-1 and TRBJ2-1; no definite D call. Germline-derived CDR1 and CDR2 are SGHRS and YFSETQ. The ends were cut back, 4 bases at V and 8 bases at J, with 19 bases in the middle. The CDR3 has 15 amino acids. This CDR3 reads CASSLGWSSGDEQFF. The CDR3 DNA reads TGCGCCAGCAGCCTAGGGTGGTCGAGTGGAGATGAGCAGTTCTTC.

CDR3 coding DNA: TGTGCCAGCAGCCAAGTCGCCCTGTACCAAGAGACCCAGTACTTC. Residues: CASSQVALYQETQYF. The chain joins TRBV3-1 to TRBJ2-5; no clear D gene. Germline assignment: CDR1 LGHDT and CDR2 YNNKEL (reference sequence). Trimming took 1 base from V and 0 from J, leaving 9 bases between them. The CDR3 is 15 amino acids.

This clonotype was seen many times. The V gene is TRBV5-1, the J gene TRBJ2-2, with D unresolved. The CDR3 extends over 17 amino acids. Germline-derived CDR1 and CDR2 are SGHRS and YFSETQ. Trimming pared 0 bases from V and 2 bases from J, leaving 14 bases between. As DNA, the CDR3 is TGCGCCAGCAGCTTGGTTCCTAGTCCGGGTAACACCGGGGAGCTGTTTTTT. This sequence encodes CASSLVPSPGNTGELFF.

The chain has TRBV12-3 or TRBV12-4 and TRBJ2-1; 13 positions agree with TRBD2. V was clipped by 4 bases and J by 9 bases; unmatched bases: 3. This CDR3 has 14 residues. CDR3 loop: CASSWTSGRPEQFF. CDR3 bases: TGTGCCAGCAGTTGGACTAGCGGGAGACCTGAGCAGTTCTTC.

This chain joins TRBV20-1 and TRBJ2-1, with 7 bases that match TRBD2. Germline loops: CDR1 DFQATT, CDR2 SNEGSKA (reference sequence). The CDR3 length is 12 residues. V trimming: 2 bases; J trimming: 6 bases; junction bases outside the gene matches: 1. CDR3 residues: CSARLAVNEQFF. As DNA, the CDR3 is TGCAGTGCTAGACTAGCGGTCAATGAGCAGTTCTTC.

The chain recombines TRBV4-2 with TRBJ2-6, with D possibly being TRBD1 (5 bases). Germline CDR1 is LGHNA and CDR2 is YNFKEQ. The CDR3 has 19 amino acids. Between the trimmed V and J ends, which lost 2 bases and 0 bases, there was a span of 17 bases. Written as DNA, the CDR3 is TGTGCCAGCAGCCAACGCAGGGCTTTTTTTCGCTCTGGGGCCAACGTCCTGACTTTC. This sequence encodes CASSQRRAFFRSGANVLTF.

This clonotype came up many times. The rearrangement links TRBV12-3 or TRBV12-4 to TRBJ1-1, with a tentative D call TRBD1 (5 bases). The V end was cut by 5 bases, the J end by 4 bases, with 14 bases between. This CDR3 is 14 amino acids long. The CDR3 region is CASSPLGGATEAFF. CDR3 nucleotides: TGTGCCAGCAGTCCCCTTGGCGGGGCCACTGAAGCTTTCTTT.

This chain uses TRBV5-1 with TRBJ2-5; 8 nucleotides align to TRBD2. This CDR3 region has 17 residues. Germline assignment: CDR1 SGHRS and CDR2 YFSETQ. J gave up 5 bases and V 6 bases, and 18 bases lay outside the gene matches. The DNA for the CDR3 is TGCGCCAGCAACCCCGGTGGGAGCGGGGGCCTCGGGGAGACCCAGTACTTC. Amino acid sequence: CASNPGGSGGLGETQYF.

The chain has TRBV6-5 and TRBJ1-6, with D tentatively TRBD1 (6 bases). Germline CDR1 is MNHEY and CDR2 is SVGAGI. Between the trimmed V and J ends, which lost 0 bases and 13 bases, there was a span of 16 bases. CDR3 length: 15 amino acids. The CDR3 protein is CASSYSGDTGTPLHF. In DNA, the CDR3 is TGTGCCAGCAGTTACTCGGGGGACACAGGGACGCCCCTCCACTTT.

There are a few counts of this clonotype. The CDR3 sequence: CASSLQGASEETQYF. The CDR3 DNA reads as TGTGCCAGCAGCTTACAGGGGGCAAGTGAAGAGACCCAGTACTTC. The chain recombines TRBV11-2 with TRBJ2-5; TRBD1 matches 8 bases. In germline, CDR1 is SGHAT, CDR2 FQNNGV. The V gene end was trimmed by 2 bases and the J gene end by 3 bases; junction bases not matched to a gene: 5. The CDR3 spans 15 residues.

V gene TRBV29-1 combines with J gene TRBJ2-1; D not certain. Germline-derived CDR1 and CDR2 are SQVTM and ANQGSEA. The V and J ends lost 4 bases and 0 bases respectively, with 7 bases between them. This CDR3 is built from 13 residues. This CDR3 reads CSVALASYNEQFF. CDR3 DNA: TGCAGCGTTGCCCTTGCCTCCTACAATGAGCAGTTCTTC.